Below are 23 T cell receptor beta chains sequenced from a single sample in a study of control samples from healthy donors and cancer patients. TCRdb's copy holds only in-frame clones and misses some; the assay was immunoSEQ multiplex PCR. The data contain approximately 100,000 clones, roughly 82% of them singletons. Sequenced material: blood. These receptor sequences come from a man aged 55-75 years in good health.

The V call is TRBV7-9, the J call TRBJ2-1; 8 bases agree with TRBD1. With V trimmed by 7 bases and J by 7 bases, 15 bases remained unmatched. From germline, CDR1 is SEHNR and CDR2 FQNEAQ (reference sequence). The CDR3 is 16 amino acids. The CDR3 DNA follows: TGTGCCAGCACCGCCCAAACGGACAGGGAAGGGAATGAGCAGTTCTTC. Translation gives CASTAQTDREGNEQFF.

The chain joins TRBV4-1 to TRBJ2-1, with D maybe TRBD2 (6 bases). Germline V gene sequence: CDR1 MGHRA, CDR2 YSYEKL. The CDR3 loop spans 16 amino acids. Trimming left V 5 bases short and J 5 bases short, with 19 bases between. CDR3 DNA sequence: TGCGCCAGCAGCTCCGGACACCACGCGGGAAACAATGAGCAGTTCTTC. Translating it yields CASSSGHHAGNNEQFF.

DNA of the CDR3: TGTGCCAGCAGCCCCCCCCGGACGGGGGAAGCCCAGAAGGTCTACGAGCAGTACTTC. Translation: CASSPPRTGEAQKVYEQYF. This sequence joins TRBV21-1 and TRBJ2-7; the table's D call, TRBD2, has no DNA check behind it. TRBV21-1 is a known pseudogene. This CDR3 region has 19 residues.

J is TRBJ2-7 and V is TRBV5-1; D may be TRBD1 (6 bases). Deletions cut 4 bases from V and 5 bases from J, with 16 bases between. From germline, CDR1 is SGHRS and CDR2 YFSETQ. The CDR3 totals 14 residues. The CDR3 region has the DNA TGCGCCAGCAGCACTACCACAGGGACCCACGAGCAGTACTTC. This encodes CASSTTTGTHEQYF.

This chain uses TRBV5-1 with TRBJ2-1; TRBD2 agrees at 14 bases. V gave up 3 bases and J gave up 0 bases; unmatched junction bases: 17. Germline lookup yields CDR1 SGHRS and CDR2 YFSETQ. This CDR3 comprises 22 residues. CDR3 sequence: CASSSGLAGGTTSVPSYNEQFF. The DNA for the CDR3 is TGCGCCAGCAGCTCAGGACTAGCGGGAGGAACTACTAGTGTACCCTCCTACAATGAGCAGTTCTTC.

The gene calls are TRBV6-6 and TRBJ2-2; 10 positions agree with TRBD2. The CDR3 sequence is 17 residues long. The V segment lost 5 bases and the J segment 0 bases; nucleotides outside the gene matches: 6. The germline V gene encodes CDR1 MNHNY and CDR2 SVGAGI (reference sequence). The DNA for the CDR3 is TGTGCCAGCAGTCGACTAGCGGGCCACTCGAACACCGGGGAGCTGTTTTTT. Its translation: CASSRLAGHSNTGELFF.

The J gene is TRBJ1-5, the V gene TRBV5-8; 7 nucleotides match TRBD1. CDR1 is SGHTS, CDR2 YDEGEE, per germline. The CDR3 runs 15 residues. The junction had 11 bases not matched to a gene; V was cut back by 6 bases and J by 5 bases. The DNA for the CDR3 is TGTGCCAGCACTACAGGGGTGAGGAGGGATCAGCCCCAGCATTTT. Protein product: CASTTGVRRDQPQHF.

The V gene is TRBV30, the J gene TRBJ1-1, with no clear D. The CDR3 is 11 residues long. V was cut by 0 bases and J by 8 bases, with 7 bases left in between. The germline V gene encodes CDR1 GTSNPN and CDR2 SVGIG (reference sequence). The CDR3 sequence is CAWSVLKEAFF. The CDR3 DNA reads TGTGCCTGGAGTGTGCTCAAGGAAGCTTTCTTT.

CDR3 in DNA: TGTGCCAGCAGCCAACCGGCACTAGCGGACACAGATACGCAGTATTTT. It codes for CASSQPALADTDTQYF. The genes are TRBV3-1 (or the pseudogene TRBV3-2) and TRBJ2-3; 8 bases are shared with TRBD2. CDR3 length: 16 amino acids. Losses at the gene ends were 2 bases for V and 2 bases for J; bases not matched to a gene: 6. Germline assignment: CDR1 LGHDT and CDR2 YNNKEL (reference sequence).

The J gene is TRBJ1-5, the V gene TRBV7-8, with D uncertain. Germline V gene data show CDR1 as SGHVS and CDR2 as FQNEAQ. V was shortened by 0 bases and J by 0 bases, with 15 bases between the two germline ends. The length of the CDR3 is 18 residues. Here the CDR3 DNA reads TGTGCCAGCAGCTTAGCGTTGGGAGACTACTATAGCAATCAGCCCCAGCATTTT. This sequence encodes CASSLALGDYYSNQPQHF.

The genes are TRBV2 and TRBJ1-2; D is undetermined. V was trimmed by 7 bases and J by 7 bases, leaving 16 bases between them. This CDR3 has 13 residues. The germline V gene has CDR1 SNHLY and CDR2 FYNNEI. CDR3 sequence reads: CASTVRDSAGYTF. The CDR3 nucleotides read TGTGCCAGCACTGTGCGGGATTCGGCTGGCTACACCTTC. The full variable domain, rest sourced from reference TRBV2 and TRBJ1-2, is EPEVTQTPSHQVTQMGQEVILRCVPISNHLYFYWYRQILGQKVEFLVSFYNNEISEKSEIFDDQFSVERPDGSNFTLKIRSTKLEDSAMYFCASTVRDSAGYTFGSGTRLTVV.

This chain uses TRBV19 with TRBJ1-5; D may be TRBD1 (5 bases). The CDR3 sequence is 14 residues long. V dropped 6 bases and J dropped 5 bases, with 14 bases sitting between them. Germline CDR1 LNHDA, CDR2 SQIVND (reference sequence). DNA of the CDR3: TGTGCCAGTAGCCTCCCCTGGGGCCATCAGCCCCAGCATTTT. It specifies CASSLPWGHQPQHF. Drawing the rest from reference TRBV19 and TRBJ1-5, the complete variable domain is DGGITQSPKYLFRKEGQNVTLSCEQNLNHDAMYWYRQDPGQGLRLIYYSQIVNDFQKGDIAEGYSVSREKKESFPLTVTSAQKNPTAFYLCASSLPWGHQPQHFGDGTRLSIL.

The V gene is TRBV27, the J gene TRBJ1-2; TRBD1 might be the D (5 bases). The germline CDR1 and CDR2 sequences are MNHEY and SMNVEV (reference sequence). With 4 bases removed from V and 4 bases from J, the gap between germline ends came to 10 bases. There are 13 residues in the CDR3. This CDR3 is CASSSRDSYGYTF. As DNA, the CDR3 is TGTGCCAGCAGTTCCAGGGATTCCTATGGCTACACCTTC.

The chain employs TRBV19 and TRBJ1-6, with D maybe TRBD1 (5 bases). There are 13 residues in the CDR3. Trimming pared 9 bases from V and 11 bases from J, leaving 17 bases between. CDR1 is LNHDA and CDR2 is SQIVND in the germline V gene (reference sequence). This CDR3 is CASTPGGRAPLHF. Written as DNA, the CDR3 is TGTGCCAGCACCCCCGGGGGTAGGGCACCCCTCCACTTT.

The V and J genes are TRBV4-1 and TRBJ2-7, with 9 bases that match TRBD2. Per the germline V gene, CDR1 is MGHRA and CDR2 is YSYEKL. This CDR3 has 15 amino acids. Trimming at V came to 3 bases and at J to 5 bases, leaving 8 bases not matched to a gene. The CDR3 reads CASSHGGGRAHEQYF. The CDR3 DNA reads TGCGCCAGCAGCCATGGAGGCGGGAGGGCCCACGAGCAGTACTTC.

This chain joins TRBV30 and TRBJ2-5; D possibly corresponds to TRBD2 (5 bases). Between the trimmed V and J ends, which lost 3 bases and 4 bases, there was a span of 12 bases. CDR1 GTSNPN and CDR2 SVGIG come from the germline V gene (reference sequence). The CDR3 totals 13 residues. The CDR3 sequence: CAWRDPGRETQYF. CDR3 bases: TGTGCCTGGAGGGACCCGGGGAGAGAGACCCAGTACTTC.

V and J are TRBV19 and TRBJ2-5; tentative D call: TRBD1 (6 bases). Trimming shortened V by 5 bases and J by 2 bases, and 24 bases separated the two germline ends. The CDR3 length is 18 residues. Germline CDR1 reads LNHDA; CDR2 reads SQIVND (reference sequence). CDR3 sequence: CASSPHGTPLGQQETQYF. CDR3 DNA sequence: TGTGCCAGTAGTCCCCACGGGACACCACTGGGGCAACAAGAGACCCAGTACTTC.

V gene TRBV23-1 combines with J gene TRBJ1-4, with 8 bases fitting TRBD1. TRBV23-1 is placed among ORFs of uncertain function. The ends lost 2 bases at V and 8 bases at J; junction bases unmatched: 7. This CDR3 region has 15 residues. The CDR3 region is CASSQPDRGREKLFF. The CDR3 DNA reads TGCGCCAGCAGTCAACCCGACAGGGGACGCGAAAAACTGTTTTTT.

The chain has TRBV19 and TRBJ2-5; possible D gene TRBD2, 5 bases. Trimming took 8 bases from V and 2 from J, leaving 12 bases between them. Germline assignment: CDR1 LNHDA and CDR2 SQIVND (reference sequence). The CDR3 covers 13 residues. The DNA for the CDR3 is TGTGCCAGTTCCCGAGGGCTACAAGAGACCCAGTACTTC. Translation gives CASSRGLQETQYF.

The chain carries TRBV19 and TRBJ1-3; TRBD1 agrees at 7 bases. The germline gives CDR1 LNHDA, CDR2 SQIVND (reference sequence). V was clipped by 6 bases and J by 0 bases; unmatched bases: 5. This CDR3 contains 15 residues. CDR3 sequence (DNA): TGTGCCAGTAGAATGGGACAGAACTCTGGAAACACCATATATTTT. Amino acid sequence: CASRMGQNSGNTIYF.

This clone has just a few counts. J is TRBJ2-2 and V is TRBV18; no clear D. V was clipped by 2 bases and J by 2 bases, with 12 bases between them. The germline CDR1 and CDR2 sequences are KGHSH and LQKENI. CDR3 length equals 16 residues. CDR3 DNA: TGTGCCAGCTCACCATTTGACCCGAGCAACACCGGGGAGCTGTTTTTT. It yields the protein CASSPFDPSNTGELFF. Variable domain in full (rest from reference TRBV18 and TRBJ2-2): NAGVMQNPRHLVRRRGQEARLRCSPMKGHSHVYWYRQLPEEGLKFMVYLQKENIIDESGMPKERFSAEFPKEGPSILRIQQVVRGDSAAYFCASSPFDPSNTGELFFGEGSRLTVL.

The gene calls are TRBV5-1 and TRBJ1-4; tentatively, D is TRBD1 (6 bases). V was trimmed by 0 bases and J by 8 bases, leaving 17 bases between them. Germline values: CDR1 SGHRS, CDR2 YFSETQ. The CDR3 totals 16 residues. CDR3: CASSLGGSRGREKLFF. CDR3 coding DNA: TGCGCCAGCAGCTTGGGAGGATCTCGGGGGCGGGAAAAACTGTTTTTT.

The J gene is TRBJ2-7, the V gene TRBV27; D might be TRBD1 or TRBD2, each matching 6 bases. Germline V gives CDR1 MNHEY, CDR2 SMNVEV (reference sequence). The CDR3 loop spans 15 amino acids. Trimming stripped 2 bases from V and 0 bases from J, with 11 bases between. The CDR3 here is CASSLAGHSSYEQYF. The CDR3 region has the DNA TGTGCCAGCAGTTTAGCGGGACATAGCTCCTACGAGCAGTACTTC.